The T cell receptor beta chain under discussion was sequenced for a study of human T cells and chemical hapten exposure. About the research overall: Patch tests put 0.01% DPC on the upper back, and the results were checked at 6 days. The patients were mostly female; they had alopecia areata, totalis or universalis. Study-level results: Counts of TCRs expanded at PT1 correlated positively with patch test score.

Time point given: pre-sensitization, week 0. Treatment of the sample: therapeutic diphenylcyclopropenone sensitization with weekly scalp DPC. The starting material, unfractionated whole blood, was used for total RNA extraction. On this clonotype: Antigen: not known.

TCRdb called the RACE reads again in MiXCR, with one record for every CDR3 protein. The repertoire holds 250,000 or so distinct CDR3 sequences, with roughly 8% as singletons. V shed 4 bases, J shed 4 bases, and the junction held 16 bases outside the gene matches. This CDR3 spans 17 amino acids. Germline-derived CDR1 and CDR2 are DFQATT and SNEGSKA (reference sequence). J is TRBJ2-3 and V is TRBV20-1; the match to TRBD2 covers 8 bases. This specimen was whole blood, taken in connection with sensitization to the hapten diphenylcyclopropenone (DPC). The sequence was obtained from a man in his late teens or twenties with alopecia areata. Some clones in this sample may be carry-over from other donors' samples. CDR3 protein: CSAIGVAGRLRPDTQYF. The DNA of the CDR3 is TGCAGTGCTATAGGGGTAGCGGGGCGACTACGCCCAGATACGCAGTATTTT.